This TCR beta chain was sequenced in a study of blood T cells in healthy people across ages. Study findings and constraints: The long-lived group displayed more naive CD4+ cells, plus higher diversity, than the aged donors did.

Trimming removed 1 base from V and 4 bases from J; junction bases left unmatched: 5. The CDR3 sequence is 15 residues long. The germline gives CDR1 SGHRS, CDR2 YFSETQ. In the case of this clonotype: No antigen is known for it.

The use of a sample-barcoded 5' primer and a J-beta primer mix characterized a second PCR of roughly 6 to 11 cycles. MiXCR was run by TCRdb on the 5' RACE reads, yielding one entry per CDR3 protein. The profile shows 910,000 or so distinct CDR3 sequences, roughly 47% of them singletons. PBMCs were isolated at a quantity of at least 6 million per sample. This sequence joins TRBV5-1 and TRBJ2-1, with 7 bases aligning to TRBD1. This sequence originates from a woman aged 60-70 years in good health. The sequencing input was blood. The DNA of the CDR3 is TGCGCCAGCAGCTTGTCCGGGACAGAATACAATGAGCAGTTCTTC. Protein product: CASSLSGTEYNEQFF. Full variable domain (outside the CDR3, taken from reference TRBV5-1 and TRBJ2-1): KAGVTQTPRYLIKTRGQQVTLSCSPISGHRSVSWYQQTPGQGLQFLFEYFSETQRNKGNFPGRFSGRQFSNSRSEMNVSTLELGDSALYLCASSLSGTEYNEQFFGPGTRLTVL.